These 20 T cell receptor beta chains were all obtained from the same sample, sequenced in a study of blood T cell repertoires in COVID-19. Sequenced by immunoSEQ multiplex PCR; TCRdb stores in-frame clones only, minus some. Seen here are approximately 200,000 clones, 85% observed once, and the top ten hold approximately 18%. Sequences were obtained from PBMCs or T cells enriched from blood (not recorded which). Every receptor here comes from a man aged 35-49 years who had recovered from COVID-19.

The chain employs TRBV11-2 and TRBJ2-7, with a tentative D call TRBD1 (5 bases). The V and J ends lost 1 base and 2 bases respectively, with 9 bases between them. The CDR3 consists of 14 residues. Germline V gene data show CDR1 as SGHAT and CDR2 as FQNNGV. The CDR3 protein is CASSLGPGTYEQYF. CDR3 nucleotide sequence: TGTGCCAGCAGCTTAGGGCCAGGGACCTACGAGCAGTACTTC.

The chain links TRBV3-1 (or the pseudogene TRBV3-2) to TRBJ2-6; D is perhaps TRBD1 (5 bases). Trimming stripped 4 bases from V and 2 bases from J, with 9 bases between. CDR1 is LGHDT and CDR2 is YNNKEL in the germline V gene (reference sequence). The CDR3 is 15 residues long. The CDR3 region has the DNA TGTGCCAGCAGCCCGCAGGGCCCTGGGGCCAACGTCCTGACTTTC. Protein: CASSPQGPGANVLTF.

This CDR3 is CSVEGTPEGQETQYF. The DNA of the CDR3 is TGCAGCGTTGAAGGGACGCCGGAGGGACAAGAGACCCAGTACTTC. The V gene is TRBV29-1, the J gene TRBJ2-5; a weak D match, TRBD2 (6 bases). This CDR3 spans 15 amino acids. V lost 1 base, J lost 2 bases, and 14 bases lay in between. Germline assignment: CDR1 SQVTM and CDR2 ANQGSEA.

As DNA, the CDR3 is TGCGCCAGCAGCTTGGAGGGGGCTGGCACTGAAGCTTTCTTT. Its protein is CASSLEGAGTEAFF. V usage is TRBV5-1 and J usage is TRBJ1-1; 7 bases are a match to TRBD1. The CDR3 totals 14 residues. CDR1 and CDR2 (germline): SGHRS, YFSETQ. The ends lost 0 bases at V and 4 bases at J; junction bases unmatched: 3.

V and J are TRBV2 and TRBJ1-6; 7 nucleotides agree with TRBD1. CDR1 is SNHLY and CDR2 is FYNNEI in the germline V gene. Losses at the gene ends were 9 bases for V and 8 bases for J; bases not matched to a gene: 13. This CDR3 is 15 amino acids long. The CDR3 spells CARQTSPGGDSPLHF. CDR3 DNA sequence: TGTGCCAGACAGACAAGCCCAGGGGGAGATTCACCCCTCCACTTT.

This clone turned up a few times. The V and J genes are TRBV5-8 and TRBJ2-2, with a tentative D call TRBD2 (5 bases). Trimming pared 5 bases from V and 5 bases from J, leaving 19 bases between. The length of the CDR3 is 16 residues. The germline gives CDR1 SGHTS, CDR2 YDEGEE. CDR3 sequence: CASSSGSLRETGELFF. CDR3 DNA: TGTGCCAGCAGTTCCGGATCTTTACGGGAAACCGGGGAGCTGTTTTTT.

The chain links TRBV15 to TRBJ1-6, with D possibly TRBD1 on 6 matching bases. V was clipped by 3 bases and J by 7 bases, with 16 bases between them. This CDR3 is 16 amino acids long. The germline gives CDR1 LNHNV, CDR2 YYDKDF (reference sequence). The CDR3 loop reads CATSSGQRFTNSPLHF. The CDR3 DNA is TGTGCCACCAGCAGCGGACAGCGCTTCACAAATTCACCCCTCCACTTT.

The J gene is TRBJ2-5, the V gene TRBV5-4, with 8 positions matching TRBD2. The CDR3 covers 14 residues. The germline CDR1 and CDR2 sequences are SGHNT and YYREEE (reference sequence). J lost 2 bases, V lost 4 bases, and 4 bases had no gene match. CDR3 loop: CASSQSGRQETQYF. In DNA, the CDR3 is TGTGCCAGCAGCCAAAGCGGGAGACAAGAGACCCAGTACTTC. Together with reference TRBV5-4 and TRBJ2-5, the CDR3 gives the full variable domain: ETGVTQSPTHLIKTRGQQVTLRCSSQSGHNTVSWYQQALGQGPQFIFQYYREEENGRGNFPPRFSGLQFPNYSSELNVNALELDDSALYLCASSQSGRQETQYFGPGTRLLVL.

This clone was counted only a few times. This chain links TRBV30 with TRBJ1-6, with TRBD1 matching 8 bases. Germline V gene lookup returns CDR1 GTSNPN and CDR2 SVGIG (reference sequence). This CDR3 region has 15 residues. The V and J ends lost 1 base and 9 bases, in that order; junction bases with no gene match: 8. The CDR3 DNA sequence: TGTGCCTGGAGTGCCGGACAGGGCTTAGGTTCACCCCTCCACTTT. Encoded protein: CAWSAGQGLGSPLHF.

CDR3 region: CASSPIAGGSPYNEQFF. Written as DNA, the CDR3 is TGTGCCAGCAGCCCGATAGCGGGAGGTTCCCCCTACAATGAGCAGTTCTTC. The chain recombines TRBV7-6 with TRBJ2-1, with 10 bases matching TRBD2. This CDR3 contains 17 residues. The germline gives CDR1 SGHVS, CDR2 FNYEAQ. Trimming removed 5 bases from V and 2 bases from J; junction bases left unmatched: 9.

The V and J genes are TRBV19 and TRBJ1-5; D gene unclear. The CDR3 extends over 16 amino acids. Between the trimmed V and J ends, which lost 0 bases and 6 bases, there was a span of 15 bases. Germline assignment: CDR1 LNHDA and CDR2 SQIVND (reference sequence). CDR3: CASSIDDLIAFQPQHF. The CDR3 nucleotides are TGTGCCAGTAGTATAGACGATCTGATAGCATTTCAGCCCCAGCATTTT.

This chain connects TRBV11-3 to TRBJ2-1, with TRBD1 matching 10 bases. Trimming took 5 bases from V and 7 from J; bases not matched to a gene: 8. Germline V CDR1 and CDR2: SGHNT, YENEEA. This CDR3 has 15 residues. The CDR3 region has the DNA TGTGCCAGCAGCCCGGGACAGGGGTATGAGAATGAGCAGTTCTTC. This gives the protein CASSPGQGYENEQFF.

This clone was seen more than once but under ten times. V gene TRBV30 combines with J gene TRBJ2-7; D might be TRBD1 (5 bases). The germline gives CDR1 GTSNPN, CDR2 SVGIG (reference sequence). Trimming removed 2 bases at V and 0 bases at J, with 14 bases between. CDR3 length: 15 amino acids. CDR3 residues: CAWSPKGLFSYEQYF. In DNA, the CDR3 is TGTGCCTGGAGTCCGAAGGGGTTGTTCTCCTACGAGCAGTACTTC.

This clone was seen only a few times. The chain carries TRBV30 and TRBJ2-7; 7 bases align to TRBD2. Germline values: CDR1 GTSNPN, CDR2 SVGIG (reference sequence). The CDR3 has 11 amino acids. J gave up 6 bases and V 5 bases, and 4 bases lay outside the gene matches. The CDR3 spells CAWGGGFEQYF. The DNA for the CDR3 is TGTGCCTGGGGGGGAGGGTTCGAGCAGTACTTC.

DNA for the CDR3: TGTGCCAGCAGCTCAGGGTCTGAAGCTTTCTTT. Translating it yields CASSSGSEAFF. J is TRBJ1-1 and V is TRBV5-6; maybe TRBD1 (5 bases). The germline V gene has CDR1 SGHDT and CDR2 YYEEEE. The CDR3 extends over 11 amino acids. Trimming removed 3 bases from V and 6 bases from J, with 6 bases in between.

V usage is TRBV11-2 and J usage is TRBJ2-7; a weak D match, TRBD2 (6 bases). Germline V gives CDR1 SGHAT, CDR2 FQNNGV. The CDR3 has 17 residues. Deletions cut 2 bases from V and 2 bases from J, with 19 bases between. The chain's CDR3 is CASSLKRGGSGTYEQYF. CDR3 DNA sequence: TGTGCCAGCAGCTTAAAGCGTGGGGGTAGCGGTACCTACGAGCAGTACTTC.

This rearrangement joins TRBV11-2 to TRBJ1-4, with 11 bases matching TRBD1. Germline V gene lookup returns CDR1 SGHAT and CDR2 FQNNGV. This CDR3 region has 14 residues. J was trimmed by 7 bases and V by 5 bases; bases with no gene match: 3. The CDR3 region has the DNA TGTGCCAGCAGCCCCGGGACAGGGGGTGAAAAACTGTTTTTT. Translating gives CASSPGTGGEKLFF.

This clone turned up a few times. V usage is TRBV25-1 and J usage is TRBJ1-4; no clear D. Trimming removed 3 bases from V and 0 bases from J, with 5 bases in between. The CDR3 consists of 14 residues. In germline, CDR1 is MGHDK, CDR2 SYGVNS. DNA of the CDR3: TGTGCCAGCAGTGAGAGAGCAACTAATGAAAAACTGTTTTTT. Its protein is CASSERATNEKLFF.

The chain's CDR3 is CASGRATDEQYF. The CDR3 DNA reads as TGCGCCAGCGGGAGGGCGACGGACGAGCAGTACTTC. The chain joins TRBV4-1 to TRBJ2-7; 7 bases map to TRBD2. The V segment lost 8 bases and the J segment 5 bases; nucleotides outside the gene matches: 6. This CDR3 is built from 12 residues. Germline V lookup: CDR1 MGHRA, CDR2 YSYEKL.

CDR3 nucleotide sequence: TGTGCCAGTAGTACGGGACAGGTGGTGAATTCACCCCTCCACTTT. Its protein is CASSTGQVVNSPLHF. The V gene is TRBV19, the J gene TRBJ1-6; 8 bases are shared with TRBD1. CDR1 is LNHDA, CDR2 SQIVND, per germline (reference sequence). After removal of 4 bases from V and 7 bases from J, the junction contained 6 bases not matched to a gene. The CDR3 totals 15 residues.